This T cell receptor beta chain was observed in a study of T cell repertoires in cytomegalovirus infection. Across the study: Indicated by public TCR beta signatures were CMV infection and matching HLA type. Whole-study findings and limits: Based on cumulative public TCR beta family frequency, carriers of CMV plus the relevant HLA were identified. HLA-C-restricted CMV-specific TCR beta clonotypes were dominant in the ex vivo response.

This clonotype was recorded at least ten times. Its specificity is unknown. TCRdb re-called the reads through MiXCR, storing one row per CDR3 protein. The table records 46,000 or so distinct CDR3 sequences, roughly 20% of them present only once. This CDR3 comprises 16 residues. In germline, CDR1 is LNHDA, CDR2 SQIVND (reference sequence). V was pared by 7 bases and J by 5 bases, with 12 bases of the junction left unmatched. V gene TRBV19 combines with J gene TRBJ2-1; 9 nucleotides align to TRBD2. The sample was PBMCs, sequenced either directly or after in vitro stimulation (not recorded which). This TCR derives from a human donor in good health (CMV status not recorded). Some clones in this sample may be carry-over from other donors' samples. CDR3 sequence: CASKVWGVAGDNEQFF. The CDR3 DNA is TGTGCCAGTAAGGTCTGGGGGGTAGCGGGAGACAATGAGCAGTTCTTC.